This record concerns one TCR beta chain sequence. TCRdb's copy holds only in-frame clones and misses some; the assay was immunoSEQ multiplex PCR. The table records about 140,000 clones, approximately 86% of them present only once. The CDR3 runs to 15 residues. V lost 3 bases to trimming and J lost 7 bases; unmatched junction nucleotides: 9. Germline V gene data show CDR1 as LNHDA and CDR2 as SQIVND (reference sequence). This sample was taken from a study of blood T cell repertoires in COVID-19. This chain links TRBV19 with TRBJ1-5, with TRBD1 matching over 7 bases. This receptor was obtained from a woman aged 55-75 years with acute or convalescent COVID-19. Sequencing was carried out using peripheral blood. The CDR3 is CASSMSRGYAQPQHF. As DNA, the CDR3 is TGTGCCAGTAGTATGTCCAGGGGGTACGCACAGCCCCAGCATTTT.